This paragraph reports one T cell receptor beta chain. Its antigen is undetermined. Sequencing used immunoSEQ multiplex PCR; TCRdb keeps in-frame clones, though not all of them. The data contain about 110,000 clones, roughly 93% of them seen just once; the ten biggest clones take up 2.5% to 3%. This specimen comes from a study of T cell responses to AZD1222 COVID-19 vaccine. Study-level results: Among the donors, most were white British and more were female, and clonal diversity was possibly underestimated. Of the AZD1222 recipients, only five to seven were seropositive at baseline. Vaccination with two AZD1222 doses was followed by a rise in Spike-specific TCR breadth and depth.

The CDR3 length is 13 residues. Germline V gene sequence: CDR1 GTSNPN, CDR2 SVGIG (reference sequence). The V end lost 3 bases, the J end lost 8 bases, and 11 bases lay between the germline ends. The origin of this receptor is an adult who received the AZD1222 COVID-19 vaccine. The V gene is TRBV30, the J gene TRBJ1-6; TRBD1 might be the D (6 bases). This material consisted of peripheral blood, taken 28 days after the second AZD1222 dose. CDR3 coding DNA: TGTGCCTGGAGATTACAGGGCTATTCACCCCTCCACTTT. This codes for CAWRLQGYSPLHF.